This TCR beta chain is from a study of sequential checkpoint blockade in melanoma. Treatment here: randomized to nivolumab then ipilimumab (arm A) or the reverse (arm B). The V and J ends lost 6 bases and 3 bases respectively, with 12 bases between them. The CDR3 totals 14 residues. Germline CDR1 MDHEN, CDR2 SYDVKM. This clone appeared once. TCRdb keeps only in-frame clones here, not all; method: immunoSEQ multiplex PCR. The profile covers about a thousand clones, with around 25% appearing a single time and 10% taken by the ten largest. The clonotype was recovered from a human donor with melanoma. Source: tumor tissue (inferred from file names), taken from a patient given nivolumab and ipilimumab in sequence. J is TRBJ1-5 and V is TRBV28; D call uncertain. The CDR3: CASSSGSPNQPQHF. CDR3 DNA sequence: TGTGCCAGCAGCTCCGGGTCCCCCAATCAGCCCCAGCATTTT.